A selection of T cell receptor beta chains follows, all from one sample in a study of blood T cell repertoires in COVID-19. Measured with immunoSEQ multiplex PCR; TCRdb has only the in-frame clones, and not every one. The table has fewer than 500,000 clones, about 80% seen once. Material: peripheral blood. Every receptor here comes from a human donor with acute or convalescent COVID-19. The donor label of this sample is uncertain. The CDR3 runs from the conserved cysteine through the conserved F or W. The order of the fields is D gene, V gene, clone size, J gene, CDR3 protein, CDR3 DNA. The D gene is left open where the match is weak. Only some rows state a clone size, as once, few, many or a class for expanded clones.

D gene: TRBD1; V gene: TRBV27; clone size: NA; J gene: TRBJ2-7; CDR3 protein: CASSLTGVGPYEQYF; CDR3 DNA: TGTGCCAGCAGTTTAACAGGGGTCGGTCCCTACGAGCAGTACTTC
D gene: NA; V gene: TRBV18; clone size: NA; J gene: TRBJ2-1; CDR3 protein: CASSPLRTSYNEQFF; CDR3 DNA: TGTGCCAGCTCACCCCTGCGTACTTCCTACAATGAGCAGTTCTTC
D gene: TRBD2; V gene: TRBV4-2; clone size: NA; J gene: TRBJ2-1; CDR3 protein: CASSQVLAGEIYNEQFF; CDR3 DNA: TGTGCCAGCAGCCAAGTGCTAGCGGGCGAAATTTACAATGAGCAGTTCTTC
D gene: TRBD1; V gene: TRBV28; clone size: NA; J gene: TRBJ1-1; CDR3 protein: CASSLGGTGGEAFF; CDR3 DNA: TGTGCCAGCAGTTTGGGTGGGACAGGAGGGGAGGCTTTCTTT
D gene: NA; V gene: TRBV11-2; clone size: once; J gene: TRBJ1-2; CDR3 protein: CASSFVRITGTQGSSGYTF; CDR3 DNA: TGTGCCAGCAGCTTCGTTAGGATTACCGGGACTCAGGGATCCAGCGGCTACACCTTC
D gene: NA; V gene: TRBV20-1; clone size: NA; J gene: TRBJ1-2; CDR3 protein: CSASRGPSPVDGYTF; CDR3 DNA: TGCAGTGCTAGTCGGGGTCCTAGTCCCGTCGATGGCTACACCTTC
D gene: TRBD2; V gene: TRBV30; clone size: NA; J gene: TRBJ2-5; CDR3 protein: CAWSFSGGETQYF; CDR3 DNA: TGTGCCTGGAGTTTCAGCGGGGGGGAGACCCAGTACTTC
D gene: TRBD1; V gene: TRBV7-9; clone size: NA; J gene: TRBJ1-2; CDR3 protein: CASSLGGQGARSYGYTF; CDR3 DNA: TGTGCCAGCAGCTTAGGGGGACAGGGGGCGCGGAGCTATGGCTACACCTTC
D gene: NA; V gene: TRBV6-1; clone size: NA; J gene: TRBJ1-5; CDR3 protein: CASSETGQLYSNQPQHF; CDR3 DNA: TGTGCCAGCAGTGAAACAGGACAGCTCTATAGCAATCAGCCCCAGCATTTT
D gene: NA; V gene: TRBV11-2; clone size: NA; J gene: TRBJ1-2; CDR3 protein: CASSPITDYGYTF; CDR3 DNA: TGTGCCAGCAGCCCCATAACGGACTATGGCTACACCTTC
D gene: NA; V gene: TRBV18; clone size: NA; J gene: TRBJ1-1; CDR3 protein: CASSQTGRRTEAFF; CDR3 DNA: TGTGCCAGCTCACAGACGGGCAGGAGGACTGAAGCTTTCTTT
D gene: NA; V gene: TRBV4-2; clone size: NA; J gene: TRBJ1-2; CDR3 protein: CASSQAVTVGGGYTF; CDR3 DNA: TGTGCCAGCAGCCAAGCGGTTACCGTAGGGGGTGGCTACACCTTC
D gene: NA; V gene: TRBV6-4; clone size: NA; J gene: TRBJ2-7; CDR3 protein: CASSAPRTQTWEQYF; CDR3 DNA: TGTGCCAGCAGTGCACCTAGGACACAGACGTGGGAGCAGTACTTC
D gene: NA; V gene: TRBV29-1; clone size: NA; J gene: TRBJ1-1; CDR3 protein: CSGGQNTEAFF; CDR3 DNA: TGCAGCGGAGGACAGAACACTGAAGCTTTCTTT
D gene: TRBD1; V gene: TRBV15; clone size: NA; J gene: TRBJ2-3; CDR3 protein: CATSTGRQGTDTQYF; CDR3 DNA: TGTGCCACCAGCACTGGTCGACAGGGGACAGATACGCAGTATTTT
D gene: TRBD1; V gene: TRBV19; clone size: NA; J gene: TRBJ2-7; CDR3 protein: CASTSRPGQGLDEQYF; CDR3 DNA: TGTGCCAGTACGTCTAGACCGGGACAGGGGTTGGACGAGCAGTACTTC
D gene: NA; V gene: TRBV6-5; clone size: few; J gene: TRBJ2-7; CDR3 protein: CASTLDGAYEQYF; CDR3 DNA: TGTGCCAGCACCCTTGACGGAGCCTACGAGCAGTACTTC
D gene: TRBD1; V gene: TRBV5-4; clone size: NA; J gene: TRBJ1-1; CDR3 protein: CASSLGQGSTEAFF; CDR3 DNA: TGTGCCAGCAGCTTGGGACAGGGGAGCACTGAAGCTTTCTTT
D gene: TRBD2; V gene: TRBV6-1; clone size: NA; J gene: TRBJ2-1; CDR3 protein: CASSGPRAGGYNEQFF; CDR3 DNA: TGTGCCAGCAGTGGCCCCAGGGCGGGGGGATACAATGAGCAGTTCTTC
D gene: TRBD1; V gene: TRBV3-1/TRBV3-2; clone size: NA; J gene: TRBJ2-7; CDR3 protein: CASSLKRDRQYEQYF; CDR3 DNA: TGTGCCAGCAGCCTAAAAAGGGACAGACAGTACGAGCAGTACTTC
D gene: NA; V gene: TRBV18; clone size: NA; J gene: TRBJ2-1; CDR3 protein: CASSPRTGSYNEQFF; CDR3 DNA: TGTGCCAGCTCACCCAGGACTGGCTCCTACAATGAGCAGTTCTTC
D gene: NA; V gene: TRBV21-1; clone size: NA; J gene: TRBJ2-7; CDR3 protein: CASSKPGDYEQYF; CDR3 DNA: TGTGCCAGCAGCAAACCAGGGGACTACGAGCAGTACTTC
D gene: NA; V gene: TRBV7-2; clone size: NA; J gene: TRBJ2-7; CDR3 protein: CASSSGLPYEQYF; CDR3 DNA: TGTGCCAGCAGCTCGGGACTCCCCTACGAGCAGTACTTC
D gene: NA; V gene: TRBV5-6; clone size: NA; J gene: TRBJ2-5; CDR3 protein: CASSLRETQYF; CDR3 DNA: TGTGCCAGCAGCTTGCGGGAGACCCAGTACTTC
D gene: NA; V gene: TRBV19; clone size: NA; J gene: TRBJ2-1; CDR3 protein: CASSKGLGVEQFF; CDR3 DNA: TGTGCCAGTAGTAAGGGCCTGGGAGTTGAGCAGTTCTTC
D gene: NA; V gene: TRBV10-3; clone size: NA; J gene: TRBJ1-1; CDR3 protein: CAISEETRNTEAFF; CDR3 DNA: TGTGCCATCAGTGAGGAGACACGGAACACTGAAGCTTTCTTT
D gene: NA; V gene: TRBV21-1; clone size: NA; J gene: TRBJ1-5; CDR3 protein: CASSKFRGTEYSNQPQHF; CDR3 DNA: TGTGCCAGCAGCAAATTTAGGGGTACAGAGTATAGCAATCAGCCCCAGCATTTT
D gene: NA; V gene: TRBV28; clone size: few; J gene: TRBJ2-1; CDR3 protein: CASSYRVSEQFF; CDR3 DNA: TGTGCCAGCAGCTACAGGGTTAGTGAGCAGTTCTTC
D gene: TRBD2; V gene: TRBV6-1; clone size: NA; J gene: TRBJ2-3; CDR3 protein: CASSELVAGAGPDTQYF; CDR3 DNA: TGTGCCAGCAGTGAACTGGTAGCGGGGGCCGGTCCAGATACGCAGTATTTT
D gene: NA; V gene: TRBV29-1; clone size: NA; J gene: TRBJ2-2; CDR3 protein: CSVADLQHTGELFF; CDR3 DNA: TGCAGCGTTGCGGACTTACAGCACACCGGGGAGCTGTTTTTT
D gene: NA; V gene: TRBV5-1; clone size: once; J gene: TRBJ2-5; CDR3 protein: CASSLGYASAQETQYF; CDR3 DNA: TGCGCCAGCAGCTTAGGTTATGCTAGCGCCCAAGAGACCCAGTACTTC
D gene: TRBD1; V gene: TRBV6-5; clone size: NA; J gene: TRBJ2-7; CDR3 protein: CASRSRDRGRYEQYF; CDR3 DNA: TGTGCCAGCAGAAGCCGGGACAGGGGCCGTTACGAGCAGTACTTC
D gene: NA; V gene: TRBV5-1; clone size: NA; J gene: TRBJ1-6; CDR3 protein: CASSLAGSSYNSPLHF; CDR3 DNA: TGCGCCAGCAGCTTGGCGGGGAGCTCCTATAATTCACCCCTCCACTTT
D gene: TRBD2; V gene: TRBV11-2; clone size: NA; J gene: TRBJ2-1; CDR3 protein: CASSLTPSGDNEQFF; CDR3 DNA: TGTGCCAGCAGCTTAACGCCGAGCGGGGACAATGAGCAGTTCTTC
D gene: TRBD1; V gene: TRBV19; clone size: NA; J gene: TRBJ2-5; CDR3 protein: CASTDRAGETQYF; CDR3 DNA: TGTGCCAGTACCGACAGGGCCGGCGAGACCCAGTACTTC
D gene: TRBD2; V gene: TRBV5-1; clone size: NA; J gene: TRBJ2-2; CDR3 protein: CASHSGKRLAGGRTGELFF; CDR3 DNA: TGCGCCAGCCACTCGGGGAAACGACTAGCGGGAGGTCGGACCGGGGAGCTGTTTTTT
D gene: NA; V gene: TRBV30; clone size: NA; J gene: TRBJ1-1; CDR3 protein: CAWSIRGVNTEAFF; CDR3 DNA: TGTGCCTGGAGTATACGAGGCGTGAACACTGAAGCTTTCTTT
D gene: NA; V gene: TRBV29-1; clone size: NA; J gene: TRBJ2-2; CDR3 protein: CSVGHPGELFF; CDR3 DNA: TGCAGCGTTGGGCACCCCGGGGAGCTGTTTTTT
D gene: TRBD2; V gene: TRBV2; clone size: NA; J gene: TRBJ2-1; CDR3 protein: CASSRAGITYNEQFF; CDR3 DNA: TGTGCCAGCAGTCGAGCGGGAATAACCTACAATGAGCAGTTCTTC
D gene: NA; V gene: TRBV6-5; clone size: NA; J gene: TRBJ2-7; CDR3 protein: CASSNSYEQYF; CDR3 DNA: TGTGCCAGCAGTAACAGCTACGAGCAGTACTTC
D gene: TRBD1; V gene: TRBV6-2/TRBV6-3; clone size: NA; J gene: TRBJ1-2; CDR3 protein: CASSYWTGGRYDGYTF; CDR3 DNA: TGTGCCAGCAGTTACTGGACAGGGGGTCGGTATGATGGCTACACCTTC
D gene: TRBD1; V gene: TRBV18; clone size: NA; J gene: TRBJ2-1; CDR3 protein: CASSARPTGTGDNEQFF; CDR3 DNA: TGTGCCAGCTCTGCCCGACCGACCGGGACAGGGGACAATGAGCAGTTCTTC
D gene: NA; V gene: TRBV18; clone size: few; J gene: TRBJ1-1; CDR3 protein: CASSPMDILISTEAFF; CDR3 DNA: TGTGCCAGCTCACCTATGGACATATTAATAAGCACTGAAGCTTTCTTT
D gene: TRBD2; V gene: TRBV18; clone size: NA; J gene: TRBJ2-3; CDR3 protein: CASSPERGGRRTDTQYF; CDR3 DNA: TGTGCCAGCTCACCAGAGCGGGGGGGCCGGAGGACAGATACGCAGTATTTT
D gene: NA; V gene: TRBV7-9; clone size: NA; J gene: TRBJ1-1; CDR3 protein: CASSLGVANTEAFF; CDR3 DNA: TGTGCCAGCAGCTTAGGGGTAGCGAACACTGAAGCTTTCTTT
D gene: NA; V gene: TRBV28; clone size: NA; J gene: TRBJ1-5; CDR3 protein: CASRRMGELQPQHF; CDR3 DNA: TGTGCCAGCAGGCGGATGGGAGAGTTACAGCCCCAGCATTTT
D gene: TRBD1; V gene: TRBV19; clone size: once; J gene: TRBJ1-1; CDR3 protein: CASSGQGGITEAFF; CDR3 DNA: TGTGCCAGTAGTGGACAGGGTGGTATCACTGAAGCTTTCTTT
D gene: TRBD2; V gene: TRBV28; clone size: NA; J gene: TRBJ2-4; CDR3 protein: CASSLWAPPSGGGIQYF; CDR3 DNA: TGTGCCAGCAGTTTATGGGCGCCACCAAGCGGGGGAGGCATTCAGTACTTC
D gene: NA; V gene: TRBV28; clone size: once; J gene: TRBJ1-1; CDR3 protein: CASSSPAGVPEAFF; CDR3 DNA: TGTGCCAGCAGTTCCCCGGCGGGCGTCCCTGAAGCTTTCTTT